The rows below give T cell receptor beta chains drawn from one sample of a study of CD8+ T cells in alopecia areata. Method: immunoSEQ multiplex PCR; TCRdb's copy keeps in-frame clones and lacks some. Among approximately 220,000 clones listed, 35% to 40% were seen once. The source material was CD4+ T cells sorted from blood, sampled at week 34, from a patient treated with tofacitinib. The origin of the receptors is a human donor with alopecia areata. The CDR3 runs from the conserved cysteine through the conserved F or W. Each record gives: CDR3 protein, CDR3 DNA, V gene, J gene, clone size, CDR3 length, D gene. A D gene is named only where the DNA matches it firmly. Size tells how often a clone was seen (once, few, many) or the class of an expanded clone, and some rows leave it out.

cdr3_aa: CASSLTPAGELFF; cdr3_nt: TGTGCCAGCAGCCTCACACCAGCCGGGGAGCTGTTTTTT; v_call: TRBV5-4; j_call: TRBJ2-2; clone_size: few; cdr3_length: 13; d_call: .
cdr3_aa: CASAGQGRTTEAFF; cdr3_nt: TGTGCCAGCGCCGGACAGGGACGGACCACTGAAGCTTTCTTT; v_call: TRBV25-1; j_call: TRBJ1-1; clone_size: .; cdr3_length: 14; d_call: TRBD1
cdr3_aa: CASRGQELQPQHF; cdr3_nt: TGTGCCAGCAGAGGACAGGAGCTTCAGCCCCAGCATTTT; v_call: TRBV6-5; j_call: TRBJ1-5; clone_size: .; cdr3_length: 13; d_call: TRBD1
cdr3_aa: CASSSTVGGSSGANVLTF; cdr3_nt: TGCGCCAGCAGCTCGACCGTGGGGGGCAGCTCTGGGGCCAACGTCCTGACTTTC; v_call: TRBV5-1; j_call: TRBJ2-6; clone_size: .; cdr3_length: 18; d_call: .
cdr3_aa: CASSYSPDLRVGYTF; cdr3_nt: TGTGCCAGCAGTTACTCCCCCGACCTCAGGGTCGGCTACACCTTC; v_call: TRBV6-6; j_call: TRBJ1-2; clone_size: .; cdr3_length: 15; d_call: .
cdr3_aa: CASSERKIEQFF; cdr3_nt: TGTGCCAGCAGTGAAAGGAAAATTGAGCAGTTCTTC; v_call: TRBV25-1; j_call: TRBJ2-1; clone_size: .; cdr3_length: 12; d_call: .
cdr3_aa: CASSFSRSASTDTQYF; cdr3_nt: TGTGCCAGCAGCTTCTCCCGTAGCGCTAGCACAGATACGCAGTATTTT; v_call: TRBV7-8; j_call: TRBJ2-3; clone_size: .; cdr3_length: 16; d_call: .
cdr3_aa: CASSGDRRETQYF; cdr3_nt: TGTGCCAGCAGCGGGGACCGGAGGGAGACCCAGTACTTC; v_call: TRBV7-9; j_call: TRBJ2-5; clone_size: many; cdr3_length: 13; d_call: .
cdr3_aa: CASLGSHGYTF; cdr3_nt: TGTGCCTCCCTGGGCAGCCATGGCTACACCTTC; v_call: TRBV6-6; j_call: TRBJ1-2; clone_size: once; cdr3_length: 11; d_call: .
cdr3_aa: CASSPHSGRAREQYF; cdr3_nt: TGTGCCAGCAGTCCACATAGTGGGAGGGCCCGCGAGCAGTACTTC; v_call: TRBV28; j_call: TRBJ2-7; clone_size: few; cdr3_length: 15; d_call: TRBD2
cdr3_aa: CASSTQARDTQYF; cdr3_nt: TGTGCCAGCAGTACCCAGGCGAGGGATACGCAGTATTTT; v_call: TRBV6-1; j_call: TRBJ2-3; clone_size: .; cdr3_length: 13; d_call: .